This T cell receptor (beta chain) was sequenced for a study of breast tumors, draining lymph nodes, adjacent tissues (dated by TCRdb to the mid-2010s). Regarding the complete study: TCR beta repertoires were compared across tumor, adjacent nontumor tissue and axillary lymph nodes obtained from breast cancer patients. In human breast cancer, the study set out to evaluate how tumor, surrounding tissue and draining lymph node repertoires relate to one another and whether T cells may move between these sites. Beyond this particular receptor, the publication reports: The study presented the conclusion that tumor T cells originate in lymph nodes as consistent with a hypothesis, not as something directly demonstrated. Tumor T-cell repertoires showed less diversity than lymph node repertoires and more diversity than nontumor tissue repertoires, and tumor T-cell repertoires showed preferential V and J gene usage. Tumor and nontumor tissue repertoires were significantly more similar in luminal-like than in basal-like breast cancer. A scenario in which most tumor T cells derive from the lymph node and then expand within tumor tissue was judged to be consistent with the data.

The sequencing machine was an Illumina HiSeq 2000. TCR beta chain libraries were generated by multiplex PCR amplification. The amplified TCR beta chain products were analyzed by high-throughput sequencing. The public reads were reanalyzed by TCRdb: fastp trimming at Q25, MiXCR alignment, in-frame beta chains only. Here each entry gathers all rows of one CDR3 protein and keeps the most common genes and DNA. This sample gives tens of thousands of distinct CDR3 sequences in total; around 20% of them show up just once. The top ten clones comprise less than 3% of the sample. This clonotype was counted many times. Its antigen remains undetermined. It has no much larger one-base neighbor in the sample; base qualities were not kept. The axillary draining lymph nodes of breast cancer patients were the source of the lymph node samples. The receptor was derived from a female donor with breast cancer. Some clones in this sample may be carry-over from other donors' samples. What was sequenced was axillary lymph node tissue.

The CDR3 protein sequence reads: CASSFMWEGRYEQYF. The nucleotide sequence reads as follows: TGTGCCAGCAGCTTTATGTGGGAGGGCCGGTACGAGCAGTACTTC. The V gene is TRBV11-2 and the J gene is TRBJ2-7; 7 of the junction bases match TRBD2. The CDR3 holds 15 amino acids from the cysteine to the phenylalanine. Only the CDR3 DNA is retained, 45 bases long and in frame from the first base. V ends up 3 bases short and J 4 bases short, with an unmatched junction base count of 9. The germline V gene specifies SGHAT as CDR1 and FQNNGV as CDR2. Reference TRBV11-2 and TRBJ2-7 genes cover what lies past the CDR3, so the full variable domain is EAGVAQSPRYKIIEKRQSVAFWCNPISGHATLYWYQQILGQGPKLLIQFQNNGVVDDSQLPKDRFSAERLKGVDSTLKIQPAKLEDSAVYLCASSFMWEGRYEQYFGPGTRLTVT.